This T cell receptor beta chain stems from a study of T cells in tuberculosis. Study context: The T cells targeted glucose monomycolate, a mycobacterial lipid, via CD1B. A South African cohort included IGRA-negative adolescents, latently infected IGRA-positive adolescents and adults with active tuberculosis.

Study findings and constraints: Active tuberculosis cases were adults; controls were adolescents. The TCR-beta difference was not significant; alpha differences partly reflected length.

V dropped 2 bases and J dropped 4 bases, with 12 bases sitting between them. CDR3 length equals 15 residues. The germline gives CDR1 SGHVS, CDR2 FQNEAQ. Clones were read by immunoSEQ multiplex PCR, and TCRdb kept only the in-frame ones, dropping some. The sample contains 35,000 to 50,000 clones, around 94% of which appear only once. On this clone: Its antigen remains unidentified.

This receptor was identified in a donor aged 10-30 years with latent tuberculosis or without tuberculosis infection. Some clones in this sample may be carry-over from other donors' samples. The chain combines TRBV7-8 with TRBJ2-1, with D perhaps TRBD2 (5 bases). The specimen was PBMCs. DNA for the CDR3: TGTGCCAGCAGCTTAAGGGAGAACGCGTACAATGAGCAGTTCTTC. It codes for CASSLRENAYNEQFF.